These T cell receptor beta chains were read from a single sample in a study of a mutant IDH1 vaccine in newly diagnosed glioma. Their antigens are not known. Sequencing was performed with immunoSEQ multiplex PCR; in TCRdb, only in-frame clones are kept and a portion is missing. The sample records about 82,000 clones, approximately 85% being singletons. The sample was PBMCs, taken from a glioma patient whose treatment included an IDH1 peptide vaccine. The receptors were sampled from a man aged 30-40 years with glioma. Some clones in this sample may be carry-over from other donors' samples. Each CDR3 is given without its conserved first and last residue. A D gene is named only where the DNA matches it firmly.

v_gene	len	d_gene	j_gene	CDR3aa
TRBV19	12	.	TRBJ2-1	ASSMGGSYNEQF
TRBV15	14	.	TRBJ1-3	ATSRDWRRGGNTIY
TRBV12-5	13	TRBD2	TRBJ2-1	ASGFLTSGGTEQF
TRBV5-4	14	TRBD2	TRBJ2-1	ASSGERGGHSSEQF
TRBV7-9	9	.	TRBJ1-1	ASRKTAEAF
TRBV27	15	.	TRBJ2-3	ASSQLPGTGLTDTQY
TRBV11-2	12	.	TRBJ2-5	ASSLVGGAETQY
TRBV7-3	14	TRBD1	TRBJ1-5	ASSPQGAGGNQPQH
TRBV4-3	14	.	TRBJ2-3	ASSQVARTSTDTQY
TRBV19	13	.	TRBJ1-5	ASRSDRQFNQPQH
TRBV21-1	17	.	TRBJ1-2	ASSKAHAGSKPEAYGYT
TRBV5-8	12	.	TRBJ1-2	ASSTLTANYGYT
TRBV28	9	.	TRBJ2-3	ASAVTDTQY
TRBV12-5	15	TRBD2	TRBJ2-1	ASGSLAGDYSYNEQF
TRBV20-1	9	.	TRBJ2-7	SGLQGYEQY
TRBV27	13	.	TRBJ1-1	ASSLRFRGRTEAF
TRBV7-9	14	TRBD2	TRBJ2-1	ASSLSLAGSYNEQF
TRBV4-1	15	TRBD2	TRBJ2-3	ASQLAGGPDSTDTQY
TRBV5-1	14	TRBD2	TRBJ2-3	ASSLRTSGSKDTQY
TRBV5-5	14	.	TRBJ2-3	ASSPVTTPGGGTQY
TRBV10-3	12	.	TRBJ1-2	AISEISSNYGYT
TRBV6-1	12	.	TRBJ1-2	ASSSREWSYGYT
TRBV5-1	15	.	TRBJ2-3	ASSSGQDSHSTDTQY
TRBV28	16	.	TRBJ1-2	ASSLTGGGRIQNYGYT
TRBV29-1	16	.	TRBJ2-6	SVLVGGRMAPGANVLT
TRBV18	14	TRBD2	TRBJ2-5	ASSPLLAGAQETQY
TRBV6-6	12	TRBD2	TRBJ2-7	ASSYSGGASEQY
TRBV5-6	12	.	TRBJ2-7	ASSLYRDSYEQY
TRBV5-1	13	.	TRBJ2-7	ASSLGRVIVGEQY
TRBV28	14	TRBD2	TRBJ2-3	ASSLPGREVADTQY
TRBV2	13	.	TRBJ1-6	ASRGGASYNSPLH
TRBV9	15	TRBD1	TRBJ2-7	ASSPRGTGGAQYEQY
TRBV4-3	12	.	TRBJ1-1	ASSQDLQGEEAF
TRBV18	11	.	TRBJ1-1	ASSPPGGTEAF
TRBV28	11	TRBD1	TRBJ1-2	ASRRTGNRGYT
TRBV11-2	12	TRBD1	TRBJ2-7	ASSLGTGWYEQY